This T cell receptor (beta chain) was documented in a study of control samples from healthy donors and cancer patients. This clone is a singleton in its sample. The assay was immunoSEQ multiplex PCR, and TCRdb's table has in-frame clones only and misses some. The sample consists of tens of thousands of clones, roughly 80% of them appearing once. The CDR3 extends over 15 amino acids. Germline V lookup: CDR1 SGDLS, CDR2 YYNGEE. The germline V and J ends were trimmed by 1 base and 1 base, with 9 bases remaining between them. The sequenced sample was PBMCs. This chain uses TRBV9 with TRBJ2-1; tentative D call: TRBD2 (5 bases). The origin of this receptor is a man in his 70s with lung cancer. As DNA, the CDR3 is TGTGCCAGCAGCGTACTGGGCGGGTCCTACAATGAGCAGTTCTTC. Translated: CASSVLGGSYNEQFF.